This TCR beta chain was sequenced in a study of T cells expressing NK-cell markers. Study-wide results and caveats: Five to seven of the donors carried dominant NKG2C+ clonotypes that took up about 1.0-7.0% of their CD8+ T cells.

As to this clonotype: Antigen specificity is unknown.

The germline gives CDR1 SGDLS, CDR2 YYNGEE. The CDR3 spans 15 residues. For each CDR3 protein, TCRdb gives one entry from its re-call of the 5' RACE reads, without DNA. This sample contains 500,000 to 600,000 distinct CDR3 sequences. The source is a man aged 18 to 29 in good health. The genes are TRBV9 and TRBJ2-1; the D gene TCRdb calls, TRBD2, cannot be checked with no DNA. The sample was blood T cells: a sorted CD56 or NKG2C T cell subset, CD4+ or CD8+ T cells, or bulk PBMC T cells (not recorded which). The CDR3 region is CASSVGGLGYNEQFF.